This T cell receptor (beta chain) is from a study of blood T cell repertoires in COVID-19. Study background: PBMCs, B-cell-depleted T cells, or T cells provided the cDNA or gDNA that made up the material.

CDR1 is SEHNR, CDR2 FQNEAQ, per germline (reference sequence). The CDR3 is 13 residues long. V lost 0 bases and J 10 bases, leaving 9 bases between the germline ends. Profiled with immunoSEQ multiplex PCR; TCRdb holds only in-frame clones, not every one. The table has about 200,000 clones, 86% seen once. This TCR was recovered from a man in his forties with acute COVID-19. V is TRBV7-9 and J is TRBJ1-4; a weak D match, TRBD1 (5 bases). What was sequenced was PBMCs or T cells enriched from blood (not recorded which). The CDR3 DNA follows: TGTGCCAGCAGCTTAGCGGGGCGGGGAAAACTGTTTTTT. Translating gives CASSLAGRGKLFF.